One and the same sample provided the 5 T cell receptor beta chains below, sequenced in a study of OX40 agonist ivuxolimab in advanced cancers. Library preparation used the immunoSEQ multiplex PCR assay. In its TCRdb copy, this immuneACCESS table keeps in-frame sequences only and misses some clones. Where compared with another copy, unresolved V genes explain less than half of these, and the others have no known cause. For this sample there are some 57,000 clones; roughly 80% appear just once. The ten biggest clones cover less than 5% of the sample. Source: CD4+ or CD8+ T cells sorted from blood, taken in a trial of the OX40 agonist ivuxolimab. The receptors here all came from an adult with an advanced solid tumor such as melanoma, head and neck, liver or kidney cancer.

The rearrangement joins TRBV11-3 to TRBJ2-7, with TRBD2 identical over 13 bases. Looked up from germline, CDR1 is SGHNT and CDR2 is YENEEA. The CDR3 extends over 15 amino acids. The trim removed 3 bases at V and 4 bases at J, leaving 3 bases unmatched. CDR3 amino acids: CASSFTSGGEYEQYF. The CDR3 nucleotides are TGTGCCAGCAGCTTCACTAGCGGGGGGGAGTACGAGCAGTACTTC. Supplemented by reference TRBV11-3 and TRBJ2-7, the full variable domain reads EAGVVQSPRYKIIEKKQPVAFWCNPISGHNTLYWYLQNLGQGPELLIRYENEEAVDDSQLPKDRFSAERLKGVDSTLKIQPAELGDSAVYLCASSFTSGGEYEQYFGPGTRLTVT.

The chain recombines TRBV7-3 with TRBJ1-1, with TRBD1 as a possible D gene (6 bases). CDR1 SGHTA and CDR2 FQGTGA come from the germline V gene. Trimming cost V 5 bases and J 2 bases, with 9 bases left between them. This CDR3 region has 13 residues. The CDR3 protein is CASSQGGNTEAFF. The DNA for the CDR3 is TGTGCCAGCAGCCAAGGGGGAAACACTGAAGCTTTCTTT.

The V call is TRBV5-6, the J call TRBJ1-1, with D perhaps matching TRBD1 (6 bases). V gave up 3 bases and J gave up 4 bases, with 13 bases separating them. This CDR3 region has 14 residues. Germline CDR1 SGHDT, CDR2 YYEEEE. Here the CDR3 reads CASSSPRGSTEAFF. The DNA of the CDR3 is TGTGCCAGCAGCTCTCCCAGGGGAAGCACTGAAGCTTTCTTT.

The chain has TRBV4-2 and TRBJ1-2; possible D gene TRBD1, 6 bases. The CDR3 contains 14 residues. Trimming cost V 1 base and J 7 bases, with 13 bases left between them. Germline CDR1 LGHNA, CDR2 YNFKEQ. In DNA form, the CDR3 reads TGTGCCAGCAGCCAAGGGGGGGGCGCAGGTGGCTACACCTTC. This codes for CASSQGGGAGGYTF.

The V gene is TRBV5-1, the J gene TRBJ2-2; tentatively, D is TRBD1 or TRBD2 (5 bases each). With 4 bases removed from V and 4 bases from J, the gap between germline ends came to 11 bases. CDR1 and CDR2 from the germline V gene are SGHRS and YFSETQ. CDR3 length: 14 residues. DNA for the CDR3: TGCGCCAGCAGCCCTCGGGACGTCACCGGGGAGCTGTTTTTT. This gives the protein CASSPRDVTGELFF.